This TCR beta chain was sequenced in a study of blood T cell repertoires in COVID-19. In the original processing: Scientists estimated how many nucleated cells there were by amplifying reference gene primers. Libraries were prepared by immunoSEQ multiplex PCR; TCRdb keeps only in-frame clonotypes and omits some of them. V and J calls and clone size are as listed in that table; D and trimming were resolved from the DNA. The data contain more than 80,000 clones, approximately 88% of them singletons. Germline CDR1 SGHTA, CDR2 FQGNSA. There are 16 residues in the CDR3. Trimming shortened V by 1 base and J by 0 bases, and 9 bases separated the two germline ends.

This sequence was found in a man older than 75 with acute or convalescent COVID-19. The chain employs TRBV7-2 and TRBJ1-4; D is ambiguous. Sequencing input: peripheral blood. CDR3 amino acids: CASSLVRSATNEKLFF. Here the CDR3 DNA reads TGTGCCAGCAGCTTAGTGAGGAGTGCAACTAATGAAAAACTGTTTTTT. Combining the CDR3 with reference TRBV7-2 and TRBJ1-4 gives the whole variable domain GAGVSQSPSNKVTEKGKDVELRCDPISGHTALYWYRQSLGQGLEFLIYFQGNSAPDKSGLPSDRFSAERTGGSVSTLTIQRTQQEDSAVYLCASSLVRSATNEKLFFGSGTQLSVL.